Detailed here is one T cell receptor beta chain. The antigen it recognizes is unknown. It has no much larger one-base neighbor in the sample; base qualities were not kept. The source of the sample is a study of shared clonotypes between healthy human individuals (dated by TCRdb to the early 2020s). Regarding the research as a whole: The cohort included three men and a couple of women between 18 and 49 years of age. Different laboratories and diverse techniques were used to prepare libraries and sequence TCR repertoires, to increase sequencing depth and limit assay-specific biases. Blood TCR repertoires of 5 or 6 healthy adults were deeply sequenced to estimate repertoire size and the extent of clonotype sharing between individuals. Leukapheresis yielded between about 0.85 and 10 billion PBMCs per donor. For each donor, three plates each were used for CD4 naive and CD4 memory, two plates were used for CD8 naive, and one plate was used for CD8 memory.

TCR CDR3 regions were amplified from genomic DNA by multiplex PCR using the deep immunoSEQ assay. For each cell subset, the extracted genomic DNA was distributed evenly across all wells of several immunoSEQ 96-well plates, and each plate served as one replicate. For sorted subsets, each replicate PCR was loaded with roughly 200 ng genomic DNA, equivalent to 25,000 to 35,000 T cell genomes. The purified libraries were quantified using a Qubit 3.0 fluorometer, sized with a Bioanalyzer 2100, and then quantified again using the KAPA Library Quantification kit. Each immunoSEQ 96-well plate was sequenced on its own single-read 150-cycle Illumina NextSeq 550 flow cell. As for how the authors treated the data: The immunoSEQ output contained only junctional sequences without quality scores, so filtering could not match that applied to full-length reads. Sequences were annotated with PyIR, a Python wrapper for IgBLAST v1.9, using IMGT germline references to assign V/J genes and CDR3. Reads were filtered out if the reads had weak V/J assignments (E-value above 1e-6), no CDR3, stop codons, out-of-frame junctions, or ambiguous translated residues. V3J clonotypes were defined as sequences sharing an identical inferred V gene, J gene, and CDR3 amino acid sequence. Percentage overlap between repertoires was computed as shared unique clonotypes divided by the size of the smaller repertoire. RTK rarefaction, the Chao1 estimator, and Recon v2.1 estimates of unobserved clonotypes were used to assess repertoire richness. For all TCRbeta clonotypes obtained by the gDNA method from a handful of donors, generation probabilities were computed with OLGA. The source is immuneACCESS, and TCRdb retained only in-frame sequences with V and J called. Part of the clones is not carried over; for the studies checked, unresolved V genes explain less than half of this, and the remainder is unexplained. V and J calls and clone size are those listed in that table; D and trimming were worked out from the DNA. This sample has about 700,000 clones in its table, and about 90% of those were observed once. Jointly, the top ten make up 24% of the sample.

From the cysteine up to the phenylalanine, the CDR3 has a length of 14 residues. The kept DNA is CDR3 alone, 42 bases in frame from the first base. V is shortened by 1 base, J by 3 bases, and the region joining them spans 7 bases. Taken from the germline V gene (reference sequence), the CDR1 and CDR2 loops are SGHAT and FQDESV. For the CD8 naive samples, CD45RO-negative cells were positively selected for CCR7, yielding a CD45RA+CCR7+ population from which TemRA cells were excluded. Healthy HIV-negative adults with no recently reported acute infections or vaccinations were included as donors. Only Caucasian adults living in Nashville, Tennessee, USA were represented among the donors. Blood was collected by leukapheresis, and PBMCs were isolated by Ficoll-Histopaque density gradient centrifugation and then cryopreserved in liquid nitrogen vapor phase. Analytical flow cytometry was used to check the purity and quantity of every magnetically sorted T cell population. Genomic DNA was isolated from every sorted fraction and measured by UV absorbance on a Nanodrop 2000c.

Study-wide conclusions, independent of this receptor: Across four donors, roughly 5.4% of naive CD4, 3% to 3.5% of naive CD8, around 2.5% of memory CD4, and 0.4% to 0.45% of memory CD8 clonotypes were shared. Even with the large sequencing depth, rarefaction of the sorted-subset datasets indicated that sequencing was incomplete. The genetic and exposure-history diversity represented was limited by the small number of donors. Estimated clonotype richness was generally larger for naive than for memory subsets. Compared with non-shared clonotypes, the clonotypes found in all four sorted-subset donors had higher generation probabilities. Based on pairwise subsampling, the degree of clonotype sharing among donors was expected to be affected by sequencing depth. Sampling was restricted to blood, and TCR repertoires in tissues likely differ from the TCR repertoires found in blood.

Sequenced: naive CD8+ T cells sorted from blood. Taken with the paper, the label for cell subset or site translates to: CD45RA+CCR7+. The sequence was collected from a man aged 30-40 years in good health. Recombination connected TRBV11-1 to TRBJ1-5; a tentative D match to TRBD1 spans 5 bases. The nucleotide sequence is TGTGCCAGCAGCTTAGGAGGGGTCAATCAGCCCCAGCATTTT. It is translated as CASSLGGVNQPQHF. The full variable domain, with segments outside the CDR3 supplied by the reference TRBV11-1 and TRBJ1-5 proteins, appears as EAEVAQSPRYKITEKSQAVAFWCDPISGHATLYWYRQILGQGPELLVQFQDESVVDDSQLPKDRFSAERLKGVDSTLKIQPAELGDSAMYLCASSLGGVNQPQHFGDGTRLSIL.